These 16 T cell receptor beta chains were sequenced from one sample in a study of identical twins. TCRdb passed the 5' RACE reads through MiXCR, listing each CDR3 protein once. The sample includes about 500,000 distinct CDR3 sequences, roughly an eighth of them seen just once. This same sample was also part of a study on yellow fever vaccine responses in identical twins.

Sequencing was carried out using CD4+ T cells sorted from blood. These receptors all come from a young woman in good health.

The rearrangement links TRBV28 to TRBJ2-7; 8 bases agree with TRBD2. The CDR3 covers 16 residues. Germline V gene sequence: CDR1 MDHEN, CDR2 SYDVKM. Unmatched junction bases numbered 16, after V lost 7 bases and J lost 5 bases. The CDR3 DNA reads TGTGCCAGCACCCGCCGGGGGCGGGGGGCCTTTAACGAGCAGTACTTC. It encodes CASTRRGRGAFNEQYF. Together with reference TRBV28 and TRBJ2-7, the CDR3 gives the full variable domain: DVKVTQSSRYLVKRTGEKVFLECVQDMDHENMFWYRQDPGLGLRLIYFSYDVKMKEKGDIPEGYSVSREKKERFSLILESASTNQTSMYLCASTRRGRGAFNEQYFGPGTRLTVT.

The table lists this clonotype with many counts. This sequence joins TRBV29-1 and TRBJ2-2; TRBD2 matches at 9 bases. The CDR3 covers 15 residues. V gave up 4 bases and J gave up 4 bases; unmatched junction bases: 7. Germline V gene sequence: CDR1 SQVTM, CDR2 ANQGSEA. The CDR3 loop is CSVAGTSFITGELFF. CDR3 sequence (DNA): TGCAGCGTTGCCGGGACTAGCTTTATCACCGGGGAGCTGTTTTTT.

This clonotype was counted ten times or more. This chain links TRBV29-1 with TRBJ2-7; D is unclear. V was shortened by 7 bases and J by 0 bases, with 16 bases between the two germline ends. Looked up from germline, CDR1 is SQVTM and CDR2 is ANQGSEA. The CDR3 is 14 amino acids. As DNA, the CDR3 is TGCAGCGCCACGACATTAACACGCTCCTACGAGCAGTACTTC. Its translation: CSATTLTRSYEQYF.

This clonotype was seen repeatedly, ten times or more. The genes are TRBV20-1 and TRBJ2-1; tentatively, D is TRBD2 (5 bases). CDR3 length equals 14 residues. Germline V gives CDR1 DFQATT, CDR2 SNEGSKA (reference sequence). V gave up 1 base and J gave up 0 bases, with 7 bases separating them. The CDR3 sequence: CSARGTPSYNEQFF. In DNA form, the CDR3 reads TGCAGTGCTAGAGGGACTCCCTCCTACAATGAGCAGTTCTTC.

The chain couples TRBV24-1 to TRBJ2-1; D is unclear. The CDR3 length is 13 residues. Trimming took 5 bases from V and 8 from J, leaving 12 bases between them. Per germline, CDR1 KGHDR and CDR2 SFDVKD. This chain's CDR3 is CATSAPGADEQFF. CDR3 DNA: TGTGCCACCAGTGCTCCTGGTGCCGATGAGCAGTTCTTC.

This clonotype was seen only a few times. The chain carries TRBV6-1 and TRBJ2-7; 10 positions match TRBD2. Germline trimming cut 5 bases from V and 4 bases from J; bases unmatched to any gene: 5. The CDR3 is 14 residues long. Germline assignment: CDR1 MNHNS and CDR2 SASEGT. In nucleotides, the CDR3 is TGTGCCAGCAGTCGCGGGACTAGCGCGTACGAGCAGTACTTC. Amino acids: CASSRGTSAYEQYF.

The chain is built from TRBV29-1 and TRBJ1-2; D remains ambiguous. Trimming removed 7 bases at V and 0 bases at J, with 15 bases between. Germline CDR1 is SQVTM and CDR2 is ANQGSEA. This CDR3 comprises 14 residues. The DNA of the CDR3 is TGCAGCGCCGCAGCAGGAATAGCTAACTATGGCTACACCTTC. Protein: CSAAAGIANYGYTF.

This clonotype was counted at least ten times. The chain carries TRBV10-3 and TRBJ2-7; 7 bases map to TRBD1. Germline loops: CDR1 ENHRY, CDR2 SYGVKD. This CDR3 region has 11 residues. V was clipped by 8 bases and J by 6 bases; unmatched bases: 4. The CDR3 sequence is CAIRSGGEQYF. In nucleotides, the CDR3 is TGTGCCATCCGGTCAGGGGGCGAGCAGTACTTC.

This clonotype came up a few times. This chain links TRBV7-2 with TRBJ2-3, with 14 bases aligning to TRBD2. V lost 5 bases and J lost 4; bases outside the gene matches: 5. Germline V CDR1 and CDR2: SGHTA, FQGNSA. CDR3 length equals 16 residues. The CDR3 protein is CASSQGLAGVADTQYF. CDR3 in DNA: TGTGCCAGCAGCCAGGGACTAGCGGGAGTGGCAGATACGCAGTATTTT.

This clonotype was counted ten times or more. The chain uses TRBV20-1 and TRBJ2-1; D gene uncertain. CDR3 length equals 16 residues. Trimming took off 2 bases at V and 10 bases at J, with 24 bases between the two ends. Germline values: CDR1 DFQATT, CDR2 SNEGSKA (reference sequence). Here the CDR3 reads CSARILKPVGLSEQFF. CDR3 sequence (DNA): TGCAGTGCTAGAATCCTAAAACCGGTGGGCCTAAGCGAGCAGTTCTTC.

This clonotype was picked up a small number of times. The rearrangement uses TRBV20-1 and TRBJ2-5; 8 bases map to TRBD2. With 6 bases clipped from V and 5 bases from J, the junction kept 5 bases outside the gene matches. The germline V gene encodes CDR1 DFQATT and CDR2 SNEGSKA (reference sequence). CDR3 size: 12 residues. CDR3 loop: CSAPGGGETQYF. In nucleotides, the CDR3 is TGCAGTGCCCCAGGCGGGGGGGAGACCCAGTACTTC.

This clonotype has more than one count but fewer than ten. The chain recombines TRBV15 with TRBJ1-5; 7 bases map to TRBD1. Germline assignment: CDR1 LNHNV and CDR2 YYDKDF (reference sequence). Losses at the gene ends were 3 bases for V and 4 bases for J; bases not matched to a gene: 3. This CDR3 is 14 amino acids long. CDR3 DNA sequence: TGTGCCACCAGCAGGACAGGGATAAATCAGCCCCAGCATTTT. The encoded protein is CATSRTGINQPQHF.

This clonotype has a handful of counts. The chain uses TRBV28 and TRBJ2-1; D uncertain. The CDR3 totals 14 residues. Trimming left V 2 bases short and J 5 bases short, with 10 bases between. Germline CDR1 and CDR2: MDHEN and SYDVKM. The CDR3 reads CASSLSGGNNEQFF. The CDR3 DNA reads as TGTGCCAGCAGTTTAAGTGGTGGCAACAATGAGCAGTTCTTC.

The chain joins TRBV20-1 to TRBJ1-1; unclear D gene. Trimming pared 3 bases from V and 5 bases from J, leaving 7 bases between. The CDR3 has 11 residues. The germline CDR1 and CDR2 sequences are DFQATT and SNEGSKA (reference sequence). The CDR3 here is CSASLWTEAFF. Written as DNA, the CDR3 is TGCAGTGCTAGTTTGTGGACTGAAGCTTTCTTT.

This clonotype was observed a few times. This chain uses TRBV6-6 with TRBJ2-3; 9 bases align to TRBD2. The CDR3 runs 12 residues. Germline V gene data show CDR1 as MNHNY and CDR2 as SVGAGI (reference sequence). The J segment lost 11 bases and the V segment lost 10 bases, leaving 10 bases of the junction unmatched. The CDR3 loop is CATKPSTSGQYF. The CDR3 DNA is TGTGCCACCAAGCCATCGACTAGCGGGCAGTATTTT.

This clonotype occurred many times. This chain connects TRBV29-1 to TRBJ2-4; tentatively, D is TRBD1 or TRBD2 (5 bases each). Germline-derived CDR1 and CDR2 are SQVTM and ANQGSEA. The length of the CDR3 is 13 residues. Trimming shortened V by 0 bases and J by 4 bases, and 7 bases separated the two germline ends. CDR3: CSVEDGGKNIQYF. In nucleotides, the CDR3 is TGCAGCGTTGAAGATGGGGGTAAAAACATTCAGTACTTC.